The rows below give T cell receptor beta chains drawn from one sample of a study of cytomegalovirus exposure and HLA in healthy donors. Here immunoSEQ multiplex PCR was the method, and the copy in TCRdb shows in-frame clones only, minus some. The sample consists of approximately 100,000 clones, about 79% of them appearing once. The material sequenced was PBMCs. The receptors shown here come from a human donor in good health. Each CDR3 is given with its conserved first and last residue. Expanded clones are given a class, and other clones once, few, many or no size at all.

cdr3_length | v_call | clone_size | cdr3_aa
15 | TRBV15 | . | CATSRPQSGLWGYTF
16 | TRBV28 | . | CASSLGDGAGNQPQHF
15 | TRBV7-2 | . | CASSSPGGSGNTIYF
16 | TRBV10-1 | . | CASSEKAGTGDEKLFF
15 | TRBV5-1 | . | CASSQGDLPNEKLFF
15 | TRBV5-1 | . | CASSLAENLYNEQFF
13 | TRBV7-3 | . | CASSLTGVRGYTF
17 | TRBV5-8 | once | CASSPSPGQGARDTQYF
13 | TRBV5-1 | . | CASSWQGGTEAFF
12 | TRBV28 | . | CASSSFNYGYTF
13 | TRBV19 | . | CASSMGGWQPQHF
13 | TRBV7-9 | few | CASSLGEWSETYF
14 | TRBV5-6 | once | CASSLSARPYEQYF
15 | TRBV9 | . | CASSSRDRLIGELFF
13 | TRBV27 | . | CASSFSSYNEQFF
13 | TRBV5-1 | . | CASSLASGGEQYF
12 | TRBV30 | . | CAWGQGRHGYTF
18 | TRBV9 | . | CASSPFGAGTGRTDTQYF
13 | TRBV5-8 | . | CASSSDRVNEQFF
15 | TRBV5-1 | . | CASRPTGGNNNEQFF
14 | TRBV6-1 | . | CASTIAANTGELFF
12 | TRBV6-5 | few | CASRLGGNTIYF
12 | TRBV30 | . | CAWSDLRETQYF
15 | TRBV11-3 | . | CASSLVQGGTGELFF
16 | TRBV6-6 | . | CASSPGGQGLRGGYTF